This TCR beta chain was obtained from a study of shared clonotypes between healthy human individuals. For this clone: Distinct nucleotide sequences in the sample also encode this CDR3.

Profiling relied on immunoSEQ multiplex PCR, and the TCRdb table lists in-frame clones only, not all of them. This table has around 2,000,000 clones, roughly 95% appearing once. CD45RO-negative, CCR7-selected cells formed the naive CD8 fraction, which excluded terminally differentiated effector memory CD45RA+ cells. Material: naive CD8+ T cells sorted from blood. The receptor was derived from a man between 18 and 29 years old in good health.

CDR3 sequence: CASSPDRAEQFF. The CDR3 DNA reads TGTGCCAGCAGCCCCGACAGGGCGGAGCAGTTCTTC. The rearrangement uses TRBV2 and TRBJ2-1, with 7 bases that match TRBD1. Germline lookup yields CDR1 SNHLY and CDR2 FYNNEI. CDR3 length equals 12 residues. Unmatched junction bases numbered 6, after V lost 6 bases and J lost 10 bases.